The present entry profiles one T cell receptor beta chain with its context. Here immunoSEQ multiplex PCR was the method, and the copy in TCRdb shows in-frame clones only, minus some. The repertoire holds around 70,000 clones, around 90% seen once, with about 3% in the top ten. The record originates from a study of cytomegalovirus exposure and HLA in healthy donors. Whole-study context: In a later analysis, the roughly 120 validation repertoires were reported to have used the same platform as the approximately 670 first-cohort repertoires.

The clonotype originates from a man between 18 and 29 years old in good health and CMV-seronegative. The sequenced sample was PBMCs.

CDR3 coding DNA: TGTGCCAGCAGCTTAGTACCTAGCGGGAGAGGAAATGAGCAGTTCTTC. This gives the protein CASSLVPSGRGNEQFF. J is TRBJ2-1 and V is TRBV7-2; 10 positions match TRBD2. V shed 1 base, J shed 7 bases, and the junction held 7 bases outside the gene matches. There are 16 residues in the CDR3. Germline V gives CDR1 SGHTA, CDR2 FQGNSA. Full variable domain (rest looked up from reference TRBV7-2 and TRBJ2-1): GAGVSQSPSNKVTEKGKDVELRCDPISGHTALYWYRQSLGQGLEFLIYFQGNSAPDKSGLPSDRFSAERTGGSVSTLTIQRTQQEDSAVYLCASSLVPSGRGNEQFFGPGTRLTVL.